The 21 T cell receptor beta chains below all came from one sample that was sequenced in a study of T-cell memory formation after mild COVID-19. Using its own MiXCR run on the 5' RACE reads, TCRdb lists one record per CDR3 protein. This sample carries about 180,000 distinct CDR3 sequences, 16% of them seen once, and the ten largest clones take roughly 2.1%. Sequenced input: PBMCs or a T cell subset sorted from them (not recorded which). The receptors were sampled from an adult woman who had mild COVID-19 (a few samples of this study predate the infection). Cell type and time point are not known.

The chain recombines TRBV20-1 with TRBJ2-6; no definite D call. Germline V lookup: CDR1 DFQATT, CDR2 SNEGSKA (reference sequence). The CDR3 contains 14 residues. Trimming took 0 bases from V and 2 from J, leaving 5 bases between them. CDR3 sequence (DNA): TGCAGTGCTAGAGAATGGGCTGGGGCCAACGTCCTGACTTTC. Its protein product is CSAREWAGANVLTF.

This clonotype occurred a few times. CDR3 in amino acids: CASSAGTARMNTEAFF. In nucleotides, the CDR3 is TGTGCCAGCAGCGCGGGGACAGCAAGAATGAACACTGAAGCTTTCTTT. The chain combines TRBV9 with TRBJ1-1; TRBD1 matches at 7 bases. CDR3 length equals 16 residues. Germline CDR1 is SGDLS and CDR2 is YYNGEE. V lost 3 bases, J lost 0 bases, and 8 bases stayed unmatched.

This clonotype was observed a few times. Here the CDR3 DNA reads TGTGCCAGCAGTTACACCCAGAACACCGGGGAGCTGTTTTTT. It encodes CASSYTQNTGELFF. The gene calls are TRBV6-5 and TRBJ2-2; D ambiguous. Per germline, CDR1 MNHEY and CDR2 SVGAGI. Deletions cut 2 bases from V and 1 base from J, with 5 bases between. The CDR3 covers 14 residues.

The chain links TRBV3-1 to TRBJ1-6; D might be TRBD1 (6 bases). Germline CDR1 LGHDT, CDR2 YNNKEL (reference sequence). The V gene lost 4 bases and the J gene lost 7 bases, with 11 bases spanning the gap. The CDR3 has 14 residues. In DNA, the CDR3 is TGTGCCAGCAGCCCTTGGACAGAGAATTCACCCCTCCACTTT. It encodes CASSPWTENSPLHF. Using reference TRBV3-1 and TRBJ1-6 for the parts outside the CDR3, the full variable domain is DTAVSQTPKYLVTQMGNDKSIKCEQNLGHDTMYWYKQDSKKFLKIMFSYNNKELIINETVPNRFSPKSPDKAHLNLHINSLELGDSAVYFCASSPWTENSPLHFGNGTRLTVT.

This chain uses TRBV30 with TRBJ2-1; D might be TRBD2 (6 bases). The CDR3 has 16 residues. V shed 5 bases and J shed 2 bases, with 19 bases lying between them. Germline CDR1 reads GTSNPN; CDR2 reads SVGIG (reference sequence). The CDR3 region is CAWGPFGGVAYNEQFF. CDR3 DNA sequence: TGTGCCTGGGGACCGTTCGGGGGAGTTGCCTACAATGAGCAGTTCTTC. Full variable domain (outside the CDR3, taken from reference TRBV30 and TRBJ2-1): SQTIHQWPATLVQPVGSPLSLECTVEGTSNPNLYWYRQAAGRGLQLLFYSVGIGQISSEVPQNLSASRPQDRQFILSSKKLLLSDSGFYLCAWGPFGGVAYNEQFFGPGTRLTVL.

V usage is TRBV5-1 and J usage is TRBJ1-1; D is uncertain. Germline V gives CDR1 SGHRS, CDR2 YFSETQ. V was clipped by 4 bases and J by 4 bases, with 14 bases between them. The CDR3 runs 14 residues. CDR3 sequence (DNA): TGCGCCAGCAGCCCTGGAACGGCCGGCACTGAAGCTTTCTTT. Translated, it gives CASSPGTAGTEAFF.

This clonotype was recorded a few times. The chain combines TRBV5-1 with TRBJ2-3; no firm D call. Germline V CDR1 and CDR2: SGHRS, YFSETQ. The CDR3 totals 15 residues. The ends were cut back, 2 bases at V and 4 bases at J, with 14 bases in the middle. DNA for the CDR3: TGCGCCAGCAGCTTCCCGGGTACCGAGGCAGATACGCAGTATTTT. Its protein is CASSFPGTEADTQYF.

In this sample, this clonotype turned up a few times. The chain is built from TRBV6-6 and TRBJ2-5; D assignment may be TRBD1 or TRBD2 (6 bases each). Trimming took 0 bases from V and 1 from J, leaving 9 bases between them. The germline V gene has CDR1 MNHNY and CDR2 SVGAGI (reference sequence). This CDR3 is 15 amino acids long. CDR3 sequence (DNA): TGTGCCAGCAGTTACTCGTGGGGGGCCCAAGAGACCCAGTACTTC. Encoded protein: CASSYSWGAQETQYF.

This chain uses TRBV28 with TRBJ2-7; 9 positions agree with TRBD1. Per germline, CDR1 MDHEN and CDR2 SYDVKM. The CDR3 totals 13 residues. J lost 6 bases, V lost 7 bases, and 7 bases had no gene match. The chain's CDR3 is CASTYRGRAEQYF. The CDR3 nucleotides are TGTGCCAGCACCTACAGGGGGCGAGCCGAGCAGTACTTC.

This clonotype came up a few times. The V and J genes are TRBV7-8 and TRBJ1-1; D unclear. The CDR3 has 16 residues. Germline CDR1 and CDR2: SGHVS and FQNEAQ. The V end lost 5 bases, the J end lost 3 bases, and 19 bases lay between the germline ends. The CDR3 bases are TGTGCCAGCAGCCCGGCGAACGGGAGGGTGCACACTGAAGCTTTCTTT. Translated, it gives CASSPANGRVHTEAFF.

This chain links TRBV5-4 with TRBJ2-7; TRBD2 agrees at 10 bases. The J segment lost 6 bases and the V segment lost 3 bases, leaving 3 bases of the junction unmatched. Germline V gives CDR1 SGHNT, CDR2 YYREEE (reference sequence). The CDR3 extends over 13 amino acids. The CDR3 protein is CASSSTSGVEQYF. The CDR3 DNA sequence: TGTGCCAGCAGCTCCACTAGCGGGGTCGAGCAGTACTTC. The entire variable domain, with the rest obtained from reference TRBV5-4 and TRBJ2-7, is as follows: ETGVTQSPTHLIKTRGQQVTLRCSSQSGHNTVSWYQQALGQGPQFIFQYYREEENGRGNFPPRFSGLQFPNYSSELNVNALELDDSALYLCASSSTSGVEQYFGPGTRLTVT.

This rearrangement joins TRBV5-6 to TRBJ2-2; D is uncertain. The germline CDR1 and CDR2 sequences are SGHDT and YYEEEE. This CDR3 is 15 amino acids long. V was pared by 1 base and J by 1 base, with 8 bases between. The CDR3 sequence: CASSLLGLNTGELFF. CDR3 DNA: TGTGCCAGCAGCTTGTTGGGCTTGAACACCGGGGAGCTGTTTTTT.

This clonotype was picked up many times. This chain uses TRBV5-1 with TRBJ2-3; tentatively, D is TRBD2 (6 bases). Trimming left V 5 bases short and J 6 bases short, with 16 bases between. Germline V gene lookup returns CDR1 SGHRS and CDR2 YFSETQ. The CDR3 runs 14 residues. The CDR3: CASSIGGIEDTQYF. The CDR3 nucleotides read TGCGCCAGCAGTATTGGGGGGATCGAGGATACGCAGTATTTT.

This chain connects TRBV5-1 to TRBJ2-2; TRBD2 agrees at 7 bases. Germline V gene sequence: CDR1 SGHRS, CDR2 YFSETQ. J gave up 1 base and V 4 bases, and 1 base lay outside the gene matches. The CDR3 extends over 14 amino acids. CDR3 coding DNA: TGCGCCAGCAGCCCGGGGGGGAACACCGGGGAGCTGTTTTTT. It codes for CASSPGGNTGELFF.

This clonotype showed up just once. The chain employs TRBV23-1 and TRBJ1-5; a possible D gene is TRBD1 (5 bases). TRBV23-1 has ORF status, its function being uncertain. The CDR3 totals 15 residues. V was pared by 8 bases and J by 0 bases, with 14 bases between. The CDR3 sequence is CASPPPQDSNQPQHF. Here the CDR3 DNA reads TGCGCCAGCCCACCCCCACAGGATAGCAATCAGCCCCAGCATTTT.

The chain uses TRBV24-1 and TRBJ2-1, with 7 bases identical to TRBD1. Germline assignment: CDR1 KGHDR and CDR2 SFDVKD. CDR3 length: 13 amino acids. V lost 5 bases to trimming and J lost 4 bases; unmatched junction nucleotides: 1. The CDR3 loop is CATSVGQYNEQFF. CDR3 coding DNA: TGTGCCACCAGTGTGGGACAGTACAATGAGCAGTTCTTC.

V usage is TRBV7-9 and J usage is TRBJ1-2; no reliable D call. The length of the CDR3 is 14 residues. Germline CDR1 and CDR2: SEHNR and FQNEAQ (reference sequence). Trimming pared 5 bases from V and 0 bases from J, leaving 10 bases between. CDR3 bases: TGTGCCAGCAGCAGAGAGCTGTCTAACTATGGCTACACCTTC. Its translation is CASSRELSNYGYTF. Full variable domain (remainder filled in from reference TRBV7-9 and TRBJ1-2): DTGVSQNPRHKITKRGQNVTFRCDPISEHNRLYWYRQTLGQGPEFLTYFQNEAQLEKSRLLSDRFSAERPKGSFSTLEIQRTEQGDSAMYLCASSRELSNYGYTFGSGTRLTVV.

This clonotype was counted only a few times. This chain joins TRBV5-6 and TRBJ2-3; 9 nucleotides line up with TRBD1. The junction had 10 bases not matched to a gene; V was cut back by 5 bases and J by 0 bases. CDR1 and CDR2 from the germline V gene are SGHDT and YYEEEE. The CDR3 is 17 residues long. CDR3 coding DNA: TGTGCCAGCAGTCAACTGACAGGGGGAGGTAGCACAGATACGCAGTATTTT. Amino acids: CASSQLTGGGSTDTQYF.

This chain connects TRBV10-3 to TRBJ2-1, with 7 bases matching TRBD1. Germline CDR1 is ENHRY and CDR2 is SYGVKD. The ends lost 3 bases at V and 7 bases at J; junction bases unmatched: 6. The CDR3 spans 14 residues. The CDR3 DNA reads TGTGCCATCAGTGATAAGGGGGCGCGGAATGAGCAGTTCTTC. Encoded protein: CAISDKGARNEQFF.

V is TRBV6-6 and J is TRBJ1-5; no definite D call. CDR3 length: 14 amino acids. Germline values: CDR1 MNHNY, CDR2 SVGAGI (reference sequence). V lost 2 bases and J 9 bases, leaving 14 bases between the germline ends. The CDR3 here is CASSYGVWETPQHF. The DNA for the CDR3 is TGTGCCAGCAGTTACGGAGTTTGGGAGACGCCCCAGCATTTT.

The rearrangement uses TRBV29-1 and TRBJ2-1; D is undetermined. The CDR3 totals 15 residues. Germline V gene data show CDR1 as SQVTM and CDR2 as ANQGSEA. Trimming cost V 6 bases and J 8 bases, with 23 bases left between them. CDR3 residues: CSVPGELPGADEQFF. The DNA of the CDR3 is TGCAGCGTCCCTGGGGAACTACCCGGCGCTGATGAGCAGTTCTTC.